These 14 T cell receptor beta chains share one sample of origin, sequenced in a study of control samples from healthy donors and cancer patients. The table came from immunoSEQ multiplex PCR; TCRdb's copy has only in-frame clones and leaves some out. The table includes 100,000 to 150,000 clones, approximately 84% detected once. The sample taken for sequencing was blood. These receptors were obtained from a man aged 18 to 29 in good health.

The CDR3 loop is CASSQDTVGTEAFF. CDR3 DNA: TGTGCCAGCAGCCAAGATACGGTCGGAACTGAAGCTTTCTTT. This chain joins TRBV14 and TRBJ1-1; D not resolved. The CDR3 has 14 amino acids. CDR1 and CDR2 from the germline V gene are SGHDN and FVKESK. Trimming removed 0 bases at V and 5 bases at J, with 10 bases between.

The chain joins TRBV18 to TRBJ2-1; no firm D call. Germline V gene sequence: CDR1 KGHSH, CDR2 LQKENI. Trimming stripped 2 bases from V and 10 bases from J, with 6 bases between. The CDR3 contains 11 residues. CDR3 nucleotide sequence: TGTGCCAGCTCACCAAACCGAGAGCAGTTCTTC. Amino acids: CASSPNREQFF. Variable domain in full (rest from reference TRBV18 and TRBJ2-1): NAGVMQNPRHLVRRRGQEARLRCSPMKGHSHVYWYRQLPEEGLKFMVYLQKENIIDESGMPKERFSAEFPKEGPSILRIQQVVRGDSAAYFCASSPNREQFFGPGTRLTVL.

The J gene is TRBJ1-5, the V gene TRBV12-3 or TRBV12-4; D not certain. There are 13 residues in the CDR3. Trimming shortened V by 3 bases and J by 10 bases, and 13 bases separated the two germline ends. The CDR3 region is CASSLSSAGPQHF. The CDR3 coding sequence is TGTGCCAGCAGTTTGTCCTCAGCAGGTCCCCAGCATTTT.

The gene calls are TRBV30 and TRBJ2-3, with unresolved D. Trimming left V 0 bases short and J 5 bases short, with 18 bases between. The germline gives CDR1 GTSNPN, CDR2 SVGIG (reference sequence). The CDR3 covers 16 residues. CDR3 protein: CAWSVMAFQAEDTQYF. CDR3 coding DNA: TGTGCCTGGAGTGTAATGGCCTTTCAAGCCGAAGATACGCAGTATTTT. The entire variable domain, with the rest obtained from reference TRBV30 and TRBJ2-3, is as follows: SQTIHQWPATLVQPVGSPLSLECTVEGTSNPNLYWYRQAAGRGLQLLFYSVGIGQISSEVPQNLSASRPQDRQFILSSKKLLLSDSGFYLCAWSVMAFQAEDTQYFGPGTRLTVL.

The chain carries TRBV28 and TRBJ1-1, with a tentative D call TRBD1 (5 bases). Germline CDR1 MDHEN, CDR2 SYDVKM. The CDR3 runs 16 residues. Trimming left V 3 bases short and J 3 bases short, with 17 bases between. CDR3 coding DNA: TGTGCCAGCAGTTTGGGGGGACGAGGGTTGCACACTGAAGCTTTCTTT. Protein: CASSLGGRGLHTEAFF. The variable domain in full, completed from reference TRBV28 and TRBJ1-1, reads DVKVTQSSRYLVKRTGEKVFLECVQDMDHENMFWYRQDPGLGLRLIYFSYDVKMKEKGDIPEGYSVSREKKERFSLILESASTNQTSMYLCASSLGGRGLHTEAFFGQGTRLTVV.

The chain joins TRBV4-3 to TRBJ2-7, with D hard to call. The V and J ends lost 0 bases and 3 bases respectively, with 6 bases between them. This CDR3 comprises 13 residues. Germline lookup yields CDR1 LGHNA and CDR2 YSLEER. The CDR3 sequence: CASSQDGSYEQYF. The CDR3 DNA is TGCGCCAGCAGCCAAGATGGCAGCTACGAGCAGTACTTC.

The V and J genes are TRBV29-1 and TRBJ2-1, with D perhaps TRBD1 (6 bases). V lost 5 bases, J lost 3 bases, and 11 bases lay in between. This CDR3 region has 13 residues. Germline values: CDR1 SQVTM, CDR2 ANQGSEA. The CDR3 here is CSVKGVNYNEQFF. In DNA form, the CDR3 reads TGCAGCGTTAAGGGGGTTAACTACAATGAGCAGTTCTTC.

The sample holds one count of this clone. The chain couples TRBV9 to TRBJ2-5; 10 bases are a match to TRBD1. Germline CDR1 and CDR2: SGDLS and YYNGEE. The CDR3 covers 14 residues. J was trimmed by 2 bases and V by 4 bases; bases with no gene match: 2. In DNA, the CDR3 is TGTGCCAGCAGCCGGGACAGGGGACAAGAGACCCAGTACTTC. Its translation is CASSRDRGQETQYF. The entire variable domain, with the rest obtained from reference TRBV9 and TRBJ2-5, is as follows: DSGVTQTPKHLITATGQRVTLRCSPRSGDLSVYWYQQSLDQGLQFLIQYYNGEERAKGNILERFSAQQFPDLHSELNLSSLELGDSALYFCASSRDRGQETQYFGPGTRLLVL.

This rearrangement joins TRBV9 to TRBJ2-3; D uncertain. The ends were cut back, 3 bases at V and 2 bases at J, with 7 bases in the middle. The length of the CDR3 is 13 residues. Per germline, CDR1 SGDLS and CDR2 YYNGEE. Written as DNA, the CDR3 is TGTGCCAGCAGCGAGACACACACAGATACGCAGTATTTT. Translating gives CASSETHTDTQYF.

The chain recombines TRBV27 with TRBJ1-6, with D uncertain. Germline lookup yields CDR1 MNHEY and CDR2 SMNVEV (reference sequence). The CDR3 contains 13 residues. V was clipped by 5 bases and J by 12 bases, with 14 bases between them. The CDR3 is CASSPRMSEPLHF. In DNA, the CDR3 is TGTGCCAGCAGTCCCCGAATGAGCGAACCCCTCCACTTT.

The genes are TRBV27 and TRBJ1-1; tentative D call: TRBD1 (5 bases). Germline V lookup: CDR1 MNHEY, CDR2 SMNVEV (reference sequence). Trimming pared 6 bases from V and 3 bases from J, leaving 14 bases between. The CDR3 runs 14 residues. In DNA form, the CDR3 reads TGTGCCAGCAGCCAATTTCAGGGTTACACTGAAGCTTTCTTT. Its translation: CASSQFQGYTEAFF.

This chain uses TRBV27 with TRBJ2-2, with 7 bases lining up with TRBD2. Losses at the gene ends were 5 bases for V and 6 bases for J; bases not matched to a gene: 12. The germline CDR1 and CDR2 sequences are MNHEY and SMNVEV (reference sequence). The CDR3 contains 16 residues. This chain's CDR3 is CASSPYGTSGAGELFF. CDR3 nucleotides: TGTGCCAGCAGTCCCTACGGGACCAGCGGGGCCGGGGAGCTGTTTTTT.

The chain links TRBV28 to TRBJ2-1; TRBD2 aligns across 10 bases. The junction had 11 bases not matched to a gene; V was cut back by 4 bases and J by 5 bases. The germline CDR1 and CDR2 sequences are MDHEN and SYDVKM. CDR3 length: 17 residues. The CDR3 reads CASSSRKLAGIDNEQFF. The CDR3 DNA sequence: TGTGCCAGCAGTTCACGGAAACTAGCGGGAATCGACAATGAGCAGTTCTTC.

The rearrangement uses TRBV12-3 or TRBV12-4 and TRBJ2-3; D is undetermined. This CDR3 region has 13 residues. V was shortened by 6 bases and J by 4 bases, with 11 bases between the two germline ends. The CDR3 sequence: CASSLGSSDTQYF. Here the CDR3 DNA reads TGTGCCAGCAGCCTCGGATCATCAGATACGCAGTATTTT.